Listed below are T cell receptor beta chains from one sample, sequenced in a study of Ad26.COV2.S vaccination and SARS-CoV-2 variants. The repertoire was sequenced with immunoSEQ multiplex PCR; TCRdb's copy has only in-frame clones and lacks some. The repertoire has over 200,000 clones, approximately 87% of them found once; the top ten carry around 10%. Specimen: peripheral blood, collected in a trial of Ad26.COV2.S vaccine versus placebo. All receptors come from a person aged 18-60 years who received the Ad26.COV2.S COVID-19 vaccine or a placebo. Each CDR3 is given with its conserved first and last residue. D genes are given only for firm matches. Part of the rows lack a size; the others show once, few, many or a class for expanded clones.

V gene: TRBV27
J gene: TRBJ2-2
clone size: .
D gene: .
CDR3 protein: CASSFGVDTGELFF
CDR3 DNA: TGTGCCAGCAGTTTCGGAGTCGACACCGGGGAGCTGTTTTTT

V gene: TRBV28
J gene: TRBJ2-7
clone size: .
D gene: TRBD2
CDR3 protein: CASRGTSGSISYEQYF
CDR3 DNA: TGTGCCAGCAGGGGGACTAGCGGAAGTATCTCCTACGAGCAGTACTTC

V gene: TRBV3-1/TRBV3-2
J gene: TRBJ1-1
clone size: .
D gene: .
CDR3 protein: CASSHSGVNTEAFF
CDR3 DNA: TGTGCCAGCAGCCATAGTGGGGTGAACACTGAAGCTTTCTTT

V gene: TRBV2
J gene: TRBJ2-6
clone size: once
D gene: .
CDR3 protein: CASRQGSGANVLTF
CDR3 DNA: TGTGCCAGCAGGCAGGGCTCTGGGGCCAACGTCCTGACTTTC

V gene: TRBV6-5
J gene: TRBJ2-3
clone size: .
D gene: TRBD2
CDR3 protein: CASYPIAGFTDTQYF
CDR3 DNA: TGTGCCAGCTACCCAATAGCGGGATTCACAGATACGCAGTATTTT

V gene: TRBV7-2
J gene: TRBJ2-7
clone size: .
D gene: TRBD2
CDR3 protein: CASSLAGRGASYEQYF
CDR3 DNA: TGTGCCAGCAGCTTAGCGGGGCGGGGGGCCTCCTACGAGCAGTACTTC

V gene: TRBV5-1
J gene: TRBJ2-5
clone size: .
D gene: .
CDR3 protein: CASSVGQSSPRETQYF
CDR3 DNA: TGCGCCAGCAGCGTTGGGCAGAGCAGCCCACGTGAGACCCAGTACTTC

V gene: TRBV28
J gene: TRBJ2-7
clone size: once
D gene: .
CDR3 protein: CASSLRGDYEQYF
CDR3 DNA: TGTGCCAGCAGTTTAAGGGGGGACTACGAGCAGTACTTC

V gene: TRBV28
J gene: TRBJ2-5
clone size: .
D gene: TRBD2
CDR3 protein: CASSFRGVRRETQYF
CDR3 DNA: TGTGCCAGCAGTTTTCGGGGGGTTCGGAGGGAGACCCAGTACTTC

V gene: TRBV6-5
J gene: TRBJ1-1
clone size: .
D gene: .
CDR3 protein: CASSYLGGTEAFF
CDR3 DNA: TGTGCCAGCAGTTATCTAGGGGGCACTGAAGCTTTCTTT

V gene: TRBV27
J gene: TRBJ2-1
clone size: .
D gene: .
CDR3 protein: CASSISNEQFF
CDR3 DNA: TGTGCCAGCAGCATCTCCAATGAGCAGTTCTTC

V gene: TRBV19
J gene: TRBJ1-1
clone size: .
D gene: .
CDR3 protein: CASTPNSGRTEAFF
CDR3 DNA: TGTGCCAGTACCCCCAACTCAGGGAGGACTGAAGCTTTCTTT

V gene: TRBV5-5
J gene: TRBJ1-4
clone size: once
D gene: .
CDR3 protein: CASSLEVGRLSNEKLFF
CDR3 DNA: TGTGCCAGCAGCTTGGAGGTGGGTCGACTGTCTAATGAAAAACTGTTTTTT

V gene: TRBV11-1
J gene: TRBJ2-1
clone size: .
D gene: .
CDR3 protein: CASSLFFSSRYNEQFF
CDR3 DNA: TGTGCCAGCAGCTTATTTTTCTCCAGTCGTTACAATGAGCAGTTCTTC

V gene: TRBV28
J gene: TRBJ2-1
clone size: .
D gene: .
CDR3 protein: CASSLSGLTFYNEQFF
CDR3 DNA: TGTGCCAGCAGTTTATCAGGACTGACTTTCTACAATGAGCAGTTCTTC

V gene: TRBV7-9
J gene: TRBJ2-2
clone size: .
D gene: .
CDR3 protein: CASSSPGTTNTGELFF
CDR3 DNA: TGTGCCAGCAGCTCGCCCGGGACAACGAACACCGGGGAGCTGTTTTTT

V gene: TRBV10-3
J gene: TRBJ2-1
clone size: .
D gene: .
CDR3 protein: CAISWGNEQFF
CDR3 DNA: TGTGCCATCAGTTGGGGGAATGAGCAGTTCTTC

V gene: TRBV7-3
J gene: TRBJ2-1
clone size: .
D gene: TRBD2
CDR3 protein: CASSLTSSSGNSGEQFF
CDR3 DNA: TGTGCCAGCAGCTTAACGTCGAGTAGCGGGAACAGTGGAGAGCAGTTCTTC

V gene: TRBV7-3
J gene: TRBJ2-2
clone size: .
D gene: .
CDR3 protein: CASSLTRGTGELFF
CDR3 DNA: TGTGCCAGCAGCTTAACCCGCGGTACCGGGGAGCTGTTTTTT

V gene: TRBV23-1
J gene: TRBJ2-7
clone size: .
D gene: .
CDR3 protein: CASSQVTGHGTYEQYF
CDR3 DNA: TGCGCCAGCAGTCAGGTTACAGGGCACGGCACCTACGAGCAGTACTTC

V gene: TRBV6-2/TRBV6-3
J gene: TRBJ1-4
clone size: .
D gene: TRBD1
CDR3 protein: CASSRGQGSSTNEKLFF
CDR3 DNA: TGTGCCAGCAGCCGAGGACAGGGGAGCTCAACTAATGAAAAACTGTTTTTT

V gene: TRBV2
J gene: TRBJ2-5
clone size: .
D gene: TRBD2
CDR3 protein: CASNRAGRETQYF
CDR3 DNA: TGTGCCAGCAATAGGGCCGGGAGGGAGACCCAGTACTTC

V gene: TRBV7-8
J gene: TRBJ1-3
clone size: .
D gene: .
CDR3 protein: CASSPRSLGGISSGNTIYF
CDR3 DNA: TGTGCCAGCAGCCCCCGGAGCCTAGGGGGAATAAGCTCTGGAAACACCATATATTTT

V gene: TRBV28
J gene: TRBJ2-7
clone size: .
D gene: .
CDR3 protein: CASSFPTYEQYF
CDR3 DNA: TGTGCCAGCAGTTTTCCTACCTACGAGCAGTACTTC

V gene: TRBV7-9
J gene: TRBJ1-4
clone size: .
D gene: .
CDR3 protein: CASRVSGEKLFF
CDR3 DNA: TGTGCCAGCAGGGTCTCGGGTGAAAAACTGTTTTTT

V gene: TRBV7-3
J gene: TRBJ2-3
clone size: .
D gene: TRBD2
CDR3 protein: CASSLTGGRAGGERTDTQYF
CDR3 DNA: TGTGCCAGCAGCTTAACGGGTGGTCGAGCGGGAGGGGAGCGCACAGATACGCAGTATTTT

V gene: TRBV7-8
J gene: TRBJ1-2
clone size: .
D gene: .
CDR3 protein: CASSPDFIGSNYGYTF
CDR3 DNA: TGTGCCAGCAGCCCCGATTTTATCGGTAGTAACTATGGCTACACCTTC

V gene: TRBV7-9
J gene: TRBJ1-1
clone size: .
D gene: .
CDR3 protein: CASSLNSEAEAFF
CDR3 DNA: TGTGCCAGCAGCTTAAACAGTGAGGCTGAAGCTTTCTTT

V gene: TRBV24-1
J gene: TRBJ2-1
clone size: .
D gene: .
CDR3 protein: CATSDLGQGGLGSYNEQFF
CDR3 DNA: TGTGCCACCAGTGATTTGGGTCAGGGAGGTCTAGGCTCCTACAATGAGCAGTTCTTC

V gene: TRBV10-3
J gene: TRBJ2-5
clone size: .
D gene: TRBD1
CDR3 protein: CAISGQGGETQYF
CDR3 DNA: TGTGCCATCAGCGGACAGGGAGGTGAGACCCAGTACTTC

V gene: TRBV6-5
J gene: TRBJ2-7
clone size: .
D gene: .
CDR3 protein: CASKPGGGQAEQYF
CDR3 DNA: TGTGCCAGCAAACCGGGGGGGGGACAGGCGGAGCAGTACTTC

V gene: TRBV6-5
J gene: TRBJ2-2
clone size: once
D gene: TRBD1
CDR3 protein: CASSSRQGRYTGELFF
CDR3 DNA: TGTGCCAGCAGTTCCCGACAGGGGCGGTACACCGGGGAGCTGTTTTTT

V gene: TRBV4-2
J gene: TRBJ2-5
clone size: .
D gene: .
CDR3 protein: CASSPHFGVQETQYF
CDR3 DNA: TGTGCCAGCAGCCCTCACTTCGGGGTCCAAGAGACCCAGTACTTC

V gene: TRBV7-2
J gene: TRBJ2-3
clone size: .
D gene: .
CDR3 protein: CASSLGGVGTDTQYF
CDR3 DNA: TGTGCCAGCAGCTTAGGGGGGGTAGGCACAGATACGCAGTATTTT

V gene: TRBV24-1
J gene: TRBJ2-7
clone size: .
D gene: .
CDR3 protein: CATSDQRGDEQYF
CDR3 DNA: TGTGCCACCAGTGATCAGCGAGGAGACGAGCAGTACTTC

V gene: TRBV11-3
J gene: TRBJ2-2
clone size: .
D gene: .
CDR3 protein: CASSFAGPGELFF
CDR3 DNA: TGTGCCAGCAGCTTTGCAGGGCCCGGGGAGCTGTTTTTT

V gene: TRBV11-2
J gene: TRBJ1-4
clone size: .
D gene: .
CDR3 protein: CASSLRDTLVTNEKLFF
CDR3 DNA: TGTGCCAGCAGCCTGAGGGACACCCTCGTCACTAATGAAAAACTGTTTTTT

V gene: TRBV4-2
J gene: TRBJ1-1
clone size: .
D gene: .
CDR3 protein: CASSQPEEGLNTEAFF
CDR3 DNA: TGTGCCAGCAGCCAACCCGAGGAGGGGCTGAACACTGAAGCTTTCTTT

V gene: TRBV6-4
J gene: TRBJ2-3
clone size: .
D gene: TRBD2
CDR3 protein: CASSDGRGSTDTQYF
CDR3 DNA: TGTGCCAGCAGTGACGGGCGGGGGAGCACAGATACGCAGTATTTT

V gene: TRBV28
J gene: TRBJ1-3
clone size: .
D gene: TRBD1
CDR3 protein: CASTQDRFLWNATKGNTIYF
CDR3 DNA: TGTGCCAGCACTCAGGACAGGTTCCTCTGGAATGCGACCAAAGGAAACACCATATATTTT

V gene: TRBV6-2/TRBV6-3
J gene: TRBJ2-1
clone size: .
D gene: .
CDR3 protein: CASSYLKGKTREQFF
CDR3 DNA: TGTGCCAGCAGTTACCTTAAAGGAAAGACGCGTGAGCAGTTCTTC

V gene: TRBV29-1
J gene: TRBJ1-5
clone size: .
D gene: .
CDR3 protein: CSVAGSNQPQHF
CDR3 DNA: TGCAGCGTTGCAGGGAGCAATCAGCCCCAGCATTTT

V gene: TRBV9
J gene: TRBJ2-3
clone size: .
D gene: TRBD2
CDR3 protein: CASSVDPGGLVTDTQYF
CDR3 DNA: TGTGCCAGCAGCGTAGATCCGGGGGGGCTCGTCACAGATACGCAGTATTTT

V gene: TRBV27
J gene: TRBJ2-3
clone size: .
D gene: TRBD2
CDR3 protein: CASSLAGVGTDTQYF
CDR3 DNA: TGTGCCAGCAGTCTAGCGGGAGTGGGCACAGATACGCAGTATTTT

V gene: TRBV13
J gene: TRBJ2-3
clone size: .
D gene: TRBD2
CDR3 protein: CASSSARLAGGVDTQYF
CDR3 DNA: TGTGCCAGCAGCTCCGCCAGACTAGCGGGAGGAGTAGATACGCAGTATTTT

V gene: TRBV30
J gene: TRBJ2-7
clone size: .
D gene: .
CDR3 protein: CALRWGSYEQYF
CDR3 DNA: TGTGCCCTGCGTTGGGGTTCCTACGAGCAGTACTTC

V gene: TRBV13
J gene: TRBJ2-7
clone size: .
D gene: TRBD2
CDR3 protein: CASSLRVLAGAYEQYF
CDR3 DNA: TGTGCCAGCAGCTTACGGGTCTTAGCGGGGGCCTACGAGCAGTACTTC

V gene: TRBV27
J gene: TRBJ2-1
clone size: .
D gene: TRBD2
CDR3 protein: CASSPAVGGATEQFF
CDR3 DNA: TGTGCCAGCAGTCCCGCTGTCGGGGGGGCTACTGAGCAGTTCTTC

V gene: TRBV28
J gene: TRBJ2-5
clone size: .
D gene: .
CDR3 protein: CASSLFSGLPKGRETQYF
CDR3 DNA: TGTGCCAGCAGTTTATTTTCTGGGCTCCCGAAGGGGCGAGAGACCCAGTACTTC

V gene: TRBV7-4
J gene: TRBJ2-1
clone size: once
D gene: TRBD1
CDR3 protein: CASSHRGQYNEQFF
CDR3 DNA: TGTGCCAGCAGCCACAGGGGACAGTACAATGAGCAGTTCTTC

V gene: TRBV11-3
J gene: TRBJ2-2
clone size: once
D gene: .
CDR3 protein: CASSLEPEITGELFF
CDR3 DNA: TGTGCCAGCAGCTTAGAACCCGAGATCACCGGGGAGCTGTTTTTT

V gene: TRBV9
J gene: TRBJ2-2
clone size: .
D gene: .
CDR3 protein: CASSVVGSGELFF
CDR3 DNA: TGTGCCAGCAGCGTAGTGGGGTCCGGGGAGCTGTTTTTT

V gene: TRBV3-1/TRBV3-2
J gene: TRBJ2-7
clone size: .
D gene: .
CDR3 protein: CASSQGGGSGSYEQYF
CDR3 DNA: TGTGCCAGCAGCCAGGGAGGGGGATCCGGGTCCTACGAGCAGTACTTC

V gene: TRBV3-1/TRBV3-2
J gene: TRBJ2-7
clone size: .
D gene: .
CDR3 protein: CASSQVTGPYEQYF
CDR3 DNA: TGTGCCAGCAGCCAAGTTACAGGTCCCTACGAGCAGTACTTC

V gene: TRBV6-5
J gene: TRBJ1-1
clone size: many
D gene: .
CDR3 protein: CASSYRPENTEAFF
CDR3 DNA: TGTGCCAGCAGTTACCGACCAGAGAACACTGAAGCTTTCTTT

V gene: TRBV6-5
J gene: TRBJ1-5
clone size: .
D gene: .
CDR3 protein: CASSSGTGVDQPQHF
CDR3 DNA: TGTGCCAGCAGTTCCGGGACGGGGGTTGATCAGCCCCAGCATTTT